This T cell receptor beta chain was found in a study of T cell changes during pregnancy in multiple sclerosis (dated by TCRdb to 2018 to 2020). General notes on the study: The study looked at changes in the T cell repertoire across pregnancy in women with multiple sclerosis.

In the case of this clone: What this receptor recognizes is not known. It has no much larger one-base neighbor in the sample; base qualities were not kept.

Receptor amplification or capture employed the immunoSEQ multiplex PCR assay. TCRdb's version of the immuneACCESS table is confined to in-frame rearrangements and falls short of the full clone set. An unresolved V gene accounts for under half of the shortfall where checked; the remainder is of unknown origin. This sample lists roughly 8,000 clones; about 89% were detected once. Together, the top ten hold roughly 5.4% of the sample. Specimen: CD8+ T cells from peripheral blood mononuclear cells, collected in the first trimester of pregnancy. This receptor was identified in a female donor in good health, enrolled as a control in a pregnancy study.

The encoded CDR3 is CASRVDTMNTEAFF. The bases are TGTGCCAGCAGAGTTGACACCATGAACACTGAAGCTTTCTTT. The rearranged chain carries TRBV2 and TRBJ1-1; the D gene cannot be named for sure. Reading from cysteine to phenylalanine, the CDR3 counts 14 amino acids. The retained sequence is limited to the CDR3, 42 bases, with the frame set at the first base. V lost 6 bases and J lost 0 bases; the stretch between them is 11 bases long. For CDR1 and CDR2, the germline V gene lists SNHLY and FYNNEI.